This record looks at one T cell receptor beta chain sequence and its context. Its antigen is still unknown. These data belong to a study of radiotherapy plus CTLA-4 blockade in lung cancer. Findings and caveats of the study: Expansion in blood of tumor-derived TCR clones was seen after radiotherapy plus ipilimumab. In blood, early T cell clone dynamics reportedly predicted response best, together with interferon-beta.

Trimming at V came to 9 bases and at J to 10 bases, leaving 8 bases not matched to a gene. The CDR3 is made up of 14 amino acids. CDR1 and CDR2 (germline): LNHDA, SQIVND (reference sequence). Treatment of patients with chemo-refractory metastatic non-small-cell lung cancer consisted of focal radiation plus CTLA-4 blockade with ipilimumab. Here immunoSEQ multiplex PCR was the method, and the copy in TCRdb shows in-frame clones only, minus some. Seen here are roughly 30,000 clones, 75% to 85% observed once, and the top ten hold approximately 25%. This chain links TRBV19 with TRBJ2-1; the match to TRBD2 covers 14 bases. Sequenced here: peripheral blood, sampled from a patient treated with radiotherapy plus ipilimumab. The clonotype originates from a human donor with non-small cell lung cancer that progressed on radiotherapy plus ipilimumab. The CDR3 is CARRPGTSGGEQFF. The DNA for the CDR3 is TGTGCCAGACGTCCCGGGACTAGCGGGGGCGAGCAGTTCTTC.